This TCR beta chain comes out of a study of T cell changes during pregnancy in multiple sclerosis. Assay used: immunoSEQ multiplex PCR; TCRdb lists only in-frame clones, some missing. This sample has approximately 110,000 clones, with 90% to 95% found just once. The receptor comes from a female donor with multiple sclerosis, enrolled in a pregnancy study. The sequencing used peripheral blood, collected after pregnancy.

This CDR3 is CASTGRRPGKVEWDQPQHF. The CDR3, as DNA: TGTGCCAGTACCGGAAGACGGCCAGGGAAGGTTGAGTGGGATCAGCCCCAGCATTTT. The chain links TRBV19 to TRBJ1-5; D may be TRBD1 (5 bases). The germline V gene has CDR1 LNHDA and CDR2 SQIVND (reference sequence). There are 19 residues in the CDR3. The V end lost 7 bases, the J end lost 5 bases, and 30 bases lay between the germline ends.